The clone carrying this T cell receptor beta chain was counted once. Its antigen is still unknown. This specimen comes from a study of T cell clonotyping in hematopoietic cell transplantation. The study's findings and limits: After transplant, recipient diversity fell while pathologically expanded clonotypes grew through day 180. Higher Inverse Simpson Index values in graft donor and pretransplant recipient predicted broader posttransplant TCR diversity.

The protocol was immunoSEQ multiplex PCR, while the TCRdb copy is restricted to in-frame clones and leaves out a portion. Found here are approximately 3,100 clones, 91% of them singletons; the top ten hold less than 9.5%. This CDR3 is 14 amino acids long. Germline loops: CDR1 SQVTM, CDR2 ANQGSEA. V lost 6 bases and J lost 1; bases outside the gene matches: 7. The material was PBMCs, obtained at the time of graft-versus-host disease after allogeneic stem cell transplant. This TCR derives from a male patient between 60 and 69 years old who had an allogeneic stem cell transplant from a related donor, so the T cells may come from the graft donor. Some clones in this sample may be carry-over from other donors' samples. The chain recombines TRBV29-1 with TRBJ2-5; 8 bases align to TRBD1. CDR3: CSVRDRRFQETQYF. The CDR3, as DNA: TGCAGCGTCAGGGACAGGCGATTCCAAGAGACCCAGTACTTC.